These T cell receptor beta chains were read from a single sample in a study of response to subunit inactivated influenza vaccine. TCRdb analysed the RT-PCR reads with MiXCR anew, one entry per CDR3 protein. There are 500,000 or so distinct CDR3 sequences in the sample; about 15% occur only once, and roughly 3% lies in the top ten. Sample: CD4+ T cells sorted from PBMCs, taken around 2 years after vaccination. The receptors shown here come from a man aged 45 to 70 who received an inactivated influenza vaccine. The conserved cysteine and the conserved F or W are not part of the CDR3 here.

v_gene: TRBV3-1; j_gene: TRBJ2-5; CDR3aa: ASSQVPGTTETQY
v_gene: TRBV20-1; j_gene: TRBJ1-2; CDR3aa: SASIRSGYT
v_gene: TRBV5-1; j_gene: TRBJ2-2; CDR3aa: ASSKTGDLSGELF
v_gene: TRBV12-3/TRBV12-4; j_gene: TRBJ1-5; CDR3aa: ASSQGTNQPQH
v_gene: TRBV12-3/TRBV12-4; j_gene: TRBJ2-7; CDR3aa: ASSLGIGEGEQY
v_gene: TRBV24-1; j_gene: TRBJ1-2; CDR3aa: ATSHNLGGGYT
v_gene: TRBV5-1; j_gene: TRBJ2-5; CDR3aa: ASSEQGQETQY
v_gene: TRBV18; j_gene: TRBJ2-1; CDR3aa: ASSPRQLHTYNEQF
v_gene: TRBV7-2; j_gene: TRBJ2-7; CDR3aa: ASSLYRTPSYEQY
v_gene: TRBV5-1; j_gene: TRBJ2-5; CDR3aa: ASSLGQLEGTQY
v_gene: TRBV7-9; j_gene: TRBJ1-3; CDR3aa: ASSFGDTGNTIY